The 27 T cell receptor beta chains below were found in one sample sequenced in a study of blood T cell repertoires in COVID-19. Data came from immunoSEQ multiplex PCR; TCRdb stores just in-frame clones and leaves some out. This sample has 200,000 to 250,000 clones, with around 86% found just once. The sequenced material came from PBMCs or T cells enriched from blood (not recorded which). The receptor set was obtained from a man aged 25-45 years in a cohort exposed to, infected with or recovered from COVID-19 (not recorded which).

The chain uses TRBV5-1 and TRBJ1-6, with D perhaps matching TRBD1 (6 bases). The CDR3 covers 16 residues. V was cut by 0 bases and J by 6 bases, with 13 bases left in between. Germline CDR1 and CDR2: SGHRS and YFSETQ. The CDR3 is CASSLEGGLANSPLHF. The DNA of the CDR3 is TGCGCCAGCAGCTTGGAGGGGGGGCTGGCTAATTCACCCCTCCACTTT.

This rearrangement joins TRBV5-6 to TRBJ2-5; possible D gene TRBD2, 6 bases. The V end was cut by 0 bases, the J end by 0 bases, with 12 bases between. The CDR3 has 16 residues. Germline CDR1 SGHDT, CDR2 YYEEEE. The CDR3 reads CASSLGGNLYQETQYF. The CDR3 DNA sequence: TGTGCCAGCAGCTTGGGCGGGAACTTGTACCAAGAGACCCAGTACTTC.

V gene TRBV12-2 combines with J gene TRBJ1-2; no check of the table's D call, TRBD1, against the DNA was made. TRBV12-2 is given as a pseudogene. The CDR3 loop spans 15 amino acids. CDR3 region: CASRYGTGGDVGYTF. Here the CDR3 DNA reads TGTGCAAGTCGCTACGGGACAGGGGGAGATGTTGGCTACACCTTC.

This clone has a single count. The CDR3 DNA sequence: TGTGCCAGCAGTTTTGGGGCGGGGACCCAAGAGACCCAGTACTTC. It specifies CASSFGAGTQETQYF. The V gene is TRBV28, the J gene TRBJ2-5; a weak D match, TRBD2 (6 bases). The CDR3 runs 15 residues. Germline CDR1 is MDHEN and CDR2 is SYDVKM. V was pared by 3 bases and J by 1 base, with 12 bases between.

The chain couples TRBV7-3 to TRBJ2-7; TRBD1 agrees at 9 bases. This CDR3 has 14 amino acids. V was pared by 3 bases and J by 3 bases, with 3 bases of the junction left unmatched. The germline CDR1 and CDR2 sequences are SGHTA and FQGTGA. The CDR3 protein is CASSFSGQGYEQYF. The CDR3 DNA reads as TGTGCCAGCAGCTTCTCGGGACAGGGCTACGAGCAGTACTTC.

The gene calls are TRBV11-2 and TRBJ1-1, with TRBD1 matching 8 bases. This CDR3 comprises 15 residues. CDR1 is SGHAT and CDR2 is FQNNGV in the germline V gene. J lost 4 bases, V lost 1 base, and 5 bases had no gene match. The CDR3 sequence is CASSLVDRVTTEAFF. In nucleotides, the CDR3 is TGTGCCAGCAGCTTAGTGGACAGGGTTACCACTGAAGCTTTCTTT.

This clone appeared a few times. The J gene is TRBJ1-5, the V gene TRBV4-3, with D perhaps matching TRBD1 (5 bases). The CDR3 is made up of 15 amino acids. V was trimmed by 1 base and J by 6 bases, leaving 13 bases between them. Germline CDR1 reads LGHNA; CDR2 reads YSLEER. The CDR3 coding sequence is TGCGCCAGCAGCCAAGCTGCAGGGCAGGGTCAGCCCCAGCATTTT. Its translation is CASSQAAGQGQPQHF.

V is TRBV13 and J is TRBJ2-1, with 8 bases that match TRBD1. The V gene's germline CDR1 is PRHDT and CDR2 FYEKMQ (reference sequence). J lost 8 bases, V lost 5 bases, and 17 bases had no gene match. The CDR3 extends over 17 amino acids. This CDR3 reads CASSRWTGTIRMDEQFF. The CDR3 region has the DNA TGTGCCAGCAGCAGATGGACAGGGACGATTAGGATGGATGAGCAGTTCTTC.

This chain links TRBV29-1 with TRBJ1-6, with D unclear. Deletions cut 6 bases from V and 5 bases from J, with 11 bases between. The V gene's germline CDR1 is SQVTM and CDR2 ANQGSEA. CDR3 size: 13 residues. The CDR3 bases are TGCAGCGTGGGAGATCTTAATAATTCACCCCTCCACTTT. It specifies CSVGDLNNSPLHF.

V is TRBV6-5 and J is TRBJ2-1, with TRBD2 identical over 11 bases. The CDR3 is 16 residues long. The germline V gene encodes CDR1 MNHEY and CDR2 SVGAGI. With 2 bases clipped from V and 2 bases from J, the junction kept 2 bases outside the gene matches. The CDR3: CASSYLTSGTYNEQFF. As DNA, the CDR3 is TGTGCCAGCAGTTACCTGACTAGCGGGACCTACAATGAGCAGTTCTTC.

This clone was detected once. V usage is TRBV3-1 (or the pseudogene TRBV3-2) and J usage is TRBJ2-5; D not certain. The CDR3 has 16 residues. V was shortened by 2 bases and J by 5 bases, with 18 bases between the two germline ends. Germline values: CDR1 LGHDT, CDR2 YNNKEL (reference sequence). CDR3 DNA sequence: TGTGCCAGCAGCCAAACACCGGGTCTAAAGCCGGAGACCCAGTACTTC. Protein sequence: CASSQTPGLKPETQYF.

The chain uses TRBV5-4 and TRBJ2-3; 8 positions match TRBD2. Per the germline V gene, CDR1 is SGHNT and CDR2 is YYREEE (reference sequence). The V segment lost 1 base and the J segment 2 bases; nucleotides outside the gene matches: 6. The CDR3 has 16 residues. The CDR3 protein is CASSLRREALTDTQYF. The CDR3 DNA reads as TGTGCCAGCAGCTTGAGGCGGGAGGCGCTCACAGATACGCAGTATTTT. Full variable domain (remainder filled in from reference TRBV5-4 and TRBJ2-3): ETGVTQSPTHLIKTRGQQVTLRCSSQSGHNTVSWYQQALGQGPQFIFQYYREEENGRGNFPPRFSGLQFPNYSSELNVNALELDDSALYLCASSLRREALTDTQYFGPGTRLTVL.

This chain uses TRBV6-5 with TRBJ1-2; TRBD1 aligns across 7 bases. After removal of 4 bases from V and 0 bases from J, the junction contained 5 bases not matched to a gene. Germline V CDR1 and CDR2: MNHEY, SVGAGI. This CDR3 spans 15 amino acids. This chain's CDR3 is CASSSPGTANYGYTF. Written as DNA, the CDR3 is TGTGCCAGCAGTTCCCCTGGGACAGCTAACTATGGCTACACCTTC.

DNA of the CDR3: TGTGCCATCAGTGAAAAGGGACTAGCGTCTGATACGCAGTATTTT. Translating it yields CAISEKGLASDTQYF. The chain combines TRBV10-3 with TRBJ2-3; 10 bases line up with TRBD2. The junction had 6 bases not matched to a gene; V was cut back by 3 bases and J by 6 bases. The CDR3 extends over 15 amino acids. Germline CDR1 is ENHRY and CDR2 is SYGVKD.

The rearrangement links TRBV6-5 to TRBJ1-1; a weak D match, TRBD1 (5 bases). Trimming stripped 4 bases from V and 5 bases from J, with 14 bases between. The CDR3 has 14 amino acids. Germline loops: CDR1 MNHEY, CDR2 SVGAGI. CDR3 amino acids: CASSSAGGMTEAFF. CDR3 DNA: TGTGCCAGCAGTTCCGCGGGGGGTATGACTGAAGCTTTCTTT.

The chain links TRBV7-2 to TRBJ2-5, with a weak D call TRBD1 (6 bases). V lost 5 bases, J lost 5 bases, and 12 bases lay in between. The germline V gene encodes CDR1 SGHTA and CDR2 FQGNSA. The CDR3 contains 13 residues. The CDR3, as DNA: TGTGCCAGCAGCGAACAGGGATCGGAGACCCAGTACTTC. As protein: CASSEQGSETQYF.

This clone was counted a single time. This chain links TRBV27 with TRBJ1-1, with 7 bases matching TRBD1. The CDR3 length is 16 residues. Germline lookup yields CDR1 MNHEY and CDR2 SMNVEV (reference sequence). With V trimmed by 3 bases and J by 0 bases, 7 bases remained unmatched. The CDR3 sequence is CASSLKGANMNTEAFF. The CDR3 DNA reads as TGTGCCAGCAGTTTGAAGGGGGCCAACATGAACACTGAAGCTTTCTTT.

DNA of the CDR3: TGTGCCAGCAGCCCGGGGTCCAACACCGGGGAGCTGTTTTTT. Translation: CASSPGSNTGELFF. The chain recombines TRBV27 with TRBJ2-2; tentatively, D is TRBD2 (5 bases). With 6 bases removed from V and 2 bases from J, the gap between germline ends came to 10 bases. The CDR3 loop spans 14 amino acids. Germline V gene lookup returns CDR1 MNHEY and CDR2 SMNVEV (reference sequence).

This chain uses TRBV24-1 with TRBJ2-3, with 8 nucleotides matching TRBD2. Germline trimming cut 6 bases from V and 0 bases from J; bases unmatched to any gene: 10. The CDR3 is 17 residues long. The V gene's germline CDR1 is KGHDR and CDR2 SFDVKD. The CDR3 coding sequence is TGTGCCACCAGTCCCACCTTTAGCGGGACTAGCACAGATACGCAGTATTTT. As protein: CATSPTFSGTSTDTQYF.

The chain recombines TRBV7-9 with TRBJ2-3; weak D call: TRBD2 (5 bases). The V end lost 5 bases, the J end lost 2 bases, and 14 bases lay between the germline ends. Germline loops: CDR1 SEHNR, CDR2 FQNEAQ (reference sequence). This CDR3 comprises 15 residues. CDR3 nucleotide sequence: TGTGCCAGCAGCCTTGGGCCGCGGGTCACAGATACGCAGTATTTT. It specifies CASSLGPRVTDTQYF. Full variable domain (outside the CDR3, taken from reference TRBV7-9 and TRBJ2-3): DTGVSQNPRHKITKRGQNVTFRCDPISEHNRLYWYRQTLGQGPEFLTYFQNEAQLEKSRLLSDRFSAERPKGSFSTLEIQRTEQGDSAMYLCASSLGPRVTDTQYFGPGTRLTVL.

The gene calls are TRBV19 and TRBJ1-5; the D gene is possibly TRBD1 (5 bases). Germline V gives CDR1 LNHDA, CDR2 SQIVND (reference sequence). Trimming removed 5 bases from V and 4 bases from J, with 12 bases in between. The CDR3 runs 14 residues. The CDR3 sequence: CASSWQGSNQPQHF. The CDR3 DNA is TGTGCCAGTAGTTGGCAGGGCTCGAATCAGCCCCAGCATTTT.

The rearrangement joins TRBV18 to TRBJ1-4; TRBD1 might be the D (6 bases). V lost 8 bases and J lost 1, with 11 bases in between. The CDR3 covers 14 residues. Germline V CDR1 and CDR2: KGHSH, LQKENI. The CDR3 bases are TGTGCCAGCAGAAAACAGGGAACTAATGAAAAACTGTTTTTT. It yields the protein CASRKQGTNEKLFF. The variable domain in full, completed from reference TRBV18 and TRBJ1-4, reads NAGVMQNPRHLVRRRGQEARLRCSPMKGHSHVYWYRQLPEEGLKFMVYLQKENIIDESGMPKERFSAEFPKEGPSILRIQQVVRGDSAAYFCASRKQGTNEKLFFGSGTQLSVL.

V is TRBV7-9 and J is TRBJ1-4; D call uncertain. Looked up from germline, CDR1 is SEHNR and CDR2 is FQNEAQ (reference sequence). Between the trimmed V and J ends, which lost 2 bases and 8 bases, there was a span of 12 bases. This CDR3 spans 14 amino acids. In DNA form, the CDR3 reads TGTGCCAGCAGCTTACAACTGGGCACCGAAAAACTGTTTTTT. This sequence encodes CASSLQLGTEKLFF.

This rearrangement joins TRBV19 to TRBJ2-3, with 13 bases identical to TRBD2. CDR3 length: 23 amino acids. Germline V gives CDR1 LNHDA, CDR2 SQIVND (reference sequence). Unmatched junction bases numbered 26, after V lost 5 bases and J lost 3 bases. CDR3 sequence: CASSRFAGQPTGLAGDVTDTQYF. The CDR3 DNA follows: TGTGCCAGTAGTCGGTTTGCGGGACAGCCAACTGGACTAGCGGGAGACGTAACAGATACGCAGTATTTT.

This clone was seen a few times. The chain carries TRBV7-2 and TRBJ1-5; D gene uncertain. V was trimmed by 8 bases and J by 2 bases, leaving 4 bases between them. The length of the CDR3 is 11 residues. In germline, CDR1 is SGHTA, CDR2 FQGNSA. CDR3 nucleotide sequence: TGTGCCAGCGGAGGCAATCAGCCCCAGCATTTT. It is translated as CASGGNQPQHF.

CDR3 DNA sequence: TGTGCCAGCAGCTTAGATCCAGCGACGGGACAGGGAAAAGGCTACACCTTC. Translated: CASSLDPATGQGKGYTF. This sequence joins TRBV11-3 and TRBJ1-2, with 9 bases fitting TRBD1. Per germline, CDR1 SGHNT and CDR2 YENEEA. This CDR3 is 17 amino acids long. Trimming at V came to 0 bases and at J to 8 bases, leaving 13 bases not matched to a gene. The entire variable domain, with the rest obtained from reference TRBV11-3 and TRBJ1-2, is as follows: EAGVVQSPRYKIIEKKQPVAFWCNPISGHNTLYWYLQNLGQGPELLIRYENEEAVDDSQLPKDRFSAERLKGVDSTLKIQPAELGDSAVYLCASSLDPATGQGKGYTFGSGTRLTVV.

The chain recombines TRBV10-2 with TRBJ2-4, with 13 positions matching TRBD2. The germline V gene has CDR1 WSHSY and CDR2 SAAADI. V was pared by 2 bases and J by 8 bases, with 3 bases of the junction left unmatched. This CDR3 contains 15 residues. The CDR3 DNA reads TGCGCCAGCAGTGAGACTAGCGGGAGGGGAGACATTCAGTACTTC. Translation gives CASSETSGRGDIQYF.